A single sample is the source of the 11 T cell receptor beta chains below, sequenced in a study of CD8+CD57+ T cells in acquired aplastic anemia. It was genomic DNA that served as the template for profiling TCR beta VDJ and CDR3. TCRdb re-derived calls from the reads in MiXCR, one entry per CDR3 protein. The sample has around 120,000 distinct CDR3 sequences, 30% to 45% seen once. Only patients with CD8+CD57+ cell expansion on flow cytometry were chosen for sequencing. Sequencing input: sorted CD4+, CD8+, or CD8+CD57+ T cells (not recorded which) from PBMCs. Every receptor here comes from a human donor with aplastic anemia.

The sample holds one count of this clonotype. The chain employs TRBV6-1 and TRBJ1-2, with D perhaps TRBD1 (5 bases). CDR3 length: 13 residues. The V and J ends lost 3 bases and 4 bases respectively, with 9 bases between them. The germline V gene has CDR1 MNHNS and CDR2 SASEGT. CDR3 nucleotides: TGTGCCAGCAGTGAGACAGACCCCTATGGCTACACCTTC. It codes for CASSETDPYGYTF.

This clonotype was found many times. The V gene is TRBV19, the J gene TRBJ1-1; the D gene is possibly TRBD1 (6 bases). The CDR3 sequence is 14 residues long. Germline lookup yields CDR1 LNHDA and CDR2 SQIVND (reference sequence). V lost 2 bases and J 4 bases, leaving 11 bases between the germline ends. For the CDR3, the DNA is TGTGCCAGTAGTATACGGGGGCCAAGCACTGAAGCTTTCTTT. Translated: CASSIRGPSTEAFF.

This chain connects TRBV7-3 to TRBJ2-1; possibly TRBD1 for D (6 bases). Germline V gene data show CDR1 as SGHTA and CDR2 as FQGTGA. There are 12 residues in the CDR3. V lost 4 bases, J lost 12 bases, and 13 bases lay in between. The CDR3 loop is CASSSTGFGQFF. The CDR3 nucleotides are TGTGCCAGCAGCTCCACAGGGTTTGGGCAGTTCTTC.

This clonotype occurred many times. V gene TRBV20-1 combines with J gene TRBJ1-5; a weak D match, TRBD1 (5 bases). Looked up from germline, CDR1 is DFQATT and CDR2 is SNEGSKA (reference sequence). The CDR3 totals 14 residues. V was cut by 5 bases and J by 0 bases, with 11 bases left in between. The CDR3 bases are TGCAGTGCTGGGACTGCCCATAGCAATCAGCCCCAGCATTTT. Protein: CSAGTAHSNQPQHF.

V and J are TRBV19 and TRBJ2-3; D remains ambiguous. The CDR3 sequence is 13 residues long. Trimming removed 6 bases at V and 5 bases at J, with 12 bases between. Germline values: CDR1 LNHDA, CDR2 SQIVND (reference sequence). The CDR3 reads CASRGQSLDTQYF. The CDR3 nucleotides are TGTGCCAGTAGGGGTCAATCCTTAGATACGCAGTATTTT.

This clonotype was counted ten times or more. CDR3 region: CASSVGPLDTDTQYF. The DNA of the CDR3 is TGTGCCAGCAGTGTGGGACCGCTAGACACAGATACGCAGTATTTT. This rearrangement joins TRBV6-4 to TRBJ2-3; possibly TRBD1 or TRBD2 for D (5 bases each). This CDR3 region has 15 residues. Germline V lookup: CDR1 MRHNA, CDR2 SNTAGT. Between the trimmed V and J ends, which lost 4 bases and 2 bases, there was a span of 13 bases.

This clonotype was found many times. The chain uses TRBV20-1 and TRBJ2-5; 13 bases are a match to TRBD2. The CDR3 spans 16 residues. CDR1 is DFQATT and CDR2 is SNEGSKA in the germline V gene (reference sequence). Trimming at V came to 0 bases and at J to 4 bases, leaving 5 bases not matched to a gene. CDR3 sequence: CSARDIRLAGGETQYF. CDR3 bases: TGCAGTGCTAGAGATATCAGACTAGCGGGGGGAGAGACCCAGTACTTC.

The J gene is TRBJ2-5, the V gene TRBV3-1; 9 nucleotides line up with TRBD2. The V gene's germline CDR1 is LGHDT and CDR2 YNNKEL (reference sequence). This CDR3 comprises 16 residues. The V segment lost 7 bases and the J segment 11 bases; nucleotides outside the gene matches: 20. The chain's CDR3 is CASTPSGEPRNLGQYF. The CDR3 DNA reads as TGTGCCAGCACCCCTAGCGGGGAACCAAGGAACCTGGGGCAGTACTTC.

Many counts were recorded for this clonotype. The J gene is TRBJ2-6, the V gene TRBV9, with D maybe TRBD1 (6 bases). The germline V gene has CDR1 SGDLS and CDR2 YYNGEE. This CDR3 spans 15 amino acids. V lost 0 bases, J lost 2 bases, and 6 bases lay in between. The CDR3 reads CASSVGTAGANVLTF. The CDR3 bases are TGTGCCAGCAGCGTAGGGACAGCTGGGGCCAACGTCCTGACTTTC.

This sequence joins TRBV29-1 and TRBJ1-5, with D perhaps TRBD1 (6 bases). V was cut by 8 bases and J by 7 bases, with 21 bases left in between. In germline, CDR1 is SQVTM, CDR2 ANQGSEA. The CDR3 length is 14 residues. This chain's CDR3 is CSRSRGALNQPQHF. In DNA form, the CDR3 reads TGCAGCCGTTCCCGGGGGGCTCTTAACCAGCCCCAGCATTTT. Complete variable domain (other parts from reference TRBV29-1 and TRBJ1-5): SAVISQKPSRDICQRGTSLTIQCQVDSQVTMMFWYRQQPGQSLTLIATANQGSEATYESGFVIDKFPISRPNLTFSTLTVSNMSPEDSSIYLCSRSRGALNQPQHFGDGTRLSIL.

This rearrangement joins TRBV7-6 to TRBJ2-7, with D perhaps TRBD1 (6 bases). The CDR3 has 13 residues. From germline, CDR1 is SGHVS and CDR2 FNYEAQ. V gave up 10 bases and J gave up 3 bases, with 16 bases separating them. The CDR3 spells CATSPQGYYEQYF. The CDR3 DNA reads as TGTGCCACTTCTCCCCAGGGGTACTACGAGCAGTACTTC.